This entry lists 30 T cell receptor beta chains sequenced from one sample in a study of blood T cell repertoires in COVID-19. Profiled with immunoSEQ multiplex PCR; TCRdb holds only in-frame clones, not every one. The sample consists of 150,000 to 200,000 clones, over 75% of them appearing once. The sample taken for sequencing was peripheral blood. The receptors were sampled from a woman aged 70-85 years with acute or convalescent COVID-19.

The gene calls are TRBV24-1 and TRBJ2-7; possibly TRBD2 for D (6 bases). The CDR3 extends over 13 amino acids. Trimming removed 3 bases at V and 4 bases at J, with 9 bases between. The V gene's germline CDR1 is KGHDR and CDR2 SFDVKD. CDR3 protein: CATSDGGGYEQYF. CDR3 bases: TGTGCCACCAGTGATGGTGGGGGGTACGAGCAGTACTTC.

This clone was detected once. This chain connects TRBV11-2 to TRBJ1-2, with 7 bases fitting TRBD1. J was trimmed by 0 bases and V by 0 bases; bases with no gene match: 1. The CDR3 runs to 15 residues. Germline loops: CDR1 SGHAT, CDR2 FQNNGV. The CDR3 spells CASSLEGTANYGYTF. The CDR3 DNA is TGTGCCAGCAGCTTAGAAGGGACAGCTAACTATGGCTACACCTTC.

The V call is TRBV24-1, the J call TRBJ2-1, with 12 nucleotides matching TRBD2. Germline CDR1 is KGHDR and CDR2 is SFDVKD. V gave up 7 bases and J gave up 1 base; unmatched junction bases: 7. This CDR3 has 17 amino acids. The CDR3 loop reads CATSKSGLAGSYNEQFF. CDR3 nucleotide sequence: TGTGCCACCAGCAAATCCGGACTAGCGGGATCCTACAATGAGCAGTTCTTC.

In its sample, this clone was seen a few times. The chain has TRBV11-1 and TRBJ2-5; tentative D call: TRBD1 (6 bases). The germline V gene has CDR1 SGHAT and CDR2 FQDESV (reference sequence). This CDR3 contains 13 residues. The V end lost 5 bases, the J end lost 5 bases, and 12 bases lay between the germline ends. CDR3 protein: CASSAQGMETQYF. As DNA, the CDR3 is TGTGCCAGCAGCGCCCAGGGGATGGAGACCCAGTACTTC.

J is TRBJ1-2 and V is TRBV4-1, with 8 bases that match TRBD1. The CDR3 sequence is 16 residues long. V trimming: 1 base; J trimming: 5 bases; junction bases outside the gene matches: 9. Germline-derived CDR1 and CDR2 are MGHRA and YSYEKL. The CDR3 spells CASSQAHPDRGYGYTF. The CDR3 bases are TGCGCCAGCAGCCAAGCCCACCCCGACAGGGGATATGGCTACACCTTC.

The rearrangement joins TRBV2 to TRBJ2-7; D gene uncertain. The CDR3 spans 15 residues. Germline CDR1 SNHLY, CDR2 FYNNEI. Trimming left V 2 bases short and J 0 bases short, with 11 bases between. CDR3 DNA sequence: TGTGCCAGCAGTGAAATCGGGTCCAACTCCTACGAGCAGTACTTC. This gives the protein CASSEIGSNSYEQYF.

The rearrangement uses TRBV11-3 and TRBJ2-7; 10 nucleotides align to TRBD2. The CDR3 covers 15 residues. Per germline, CDR1 SGHNT and CDR2 YENEEA. J gave up 2 bases and V 1 base, and 2 bases lay outside the gene matches. The CDR3 coding sequence is TGTGCCAGCAGCTTAGTTACTAGCGGGGCCTACGAGCAGTACTTC. This gives the protein CASSLVTSGAYEQYF.

The chain employs TRBV5-4 and TRBJ2-1; 15 bases agree with TRBD2. V dropped 0 bases and J dropped 6; count of bases not matched to a gene: 1. The length of the CDR3 is 16 residues. The germline CDR1 and CDR2 sequences are SGHNT and YYREEE (reference sequence). Here the CDR3 reads CASSLGTSGRGNEQFF. CDR3 DNA: TGTGCCAGCAGCTTGGGGACTAGCGGGAGGGGCAATGAGCAGTTCTTC.

This rearrangement joins TRBV6-5 to TRBJ2-6; D remains unclear. CDR3 length: 14 amino acids. Germline V gene sequence: CDR1 MNHEY, CDR2 SVGAGI. V lost 9 bases to trimming and J lost 3 bases, with 12 bases between them. The CDR3 nucleotides are TGTGCCAGTAAAGAGAGTGTTGGGGCCAACGTCCTGACTTTC. Encoded protein: CASKESVGANVLTF.

The genes are TRBV2 and TRBJ2-3; TRBD1 is a possible D gene (6 bases). Germline lookup yields CDR1 SNHLY and CDR2 FYNNEI. V lost 3 bases to trimming and J lost 6 bases, with 13 bases between them. There are 14 residues in the CDR3. CDR3 sequence reads: CASSEFQGRDTQYF. For the CDR3, the DNA is TGTGCCAGCAGTGAGTTCCAGGGGCGCGATACGCAGTATTTT.

CDR3 region: CASTSLGGGETGELFF. CDR3 DNA sequence: TGTGCCAGCACCTCCCTCGGAGGGGGGGAGACCGGGGAGCTGTTTTTT. The V and J genes are TRBV27 and TRBJ2-2, with a weak D call TRBD2 (7 bases). Germline values: CDR1 MNHEY, CDR2 SMNVEV (reference sequence). The CDR3 contains 16 residues. V lost 7 bases and J lost 5, with 20 bases in between.

This clone appeared once. CDR3 amino acids: CASSMAGGIREQYF. The CDR3 DNA reads TGTGCCAGTAGTATGGCGGGGGGGATCAGGGAGCAGTACTTC. The chain couples TRBV19 to TRBJ2-7, with 9 bases fitting TRBD2. V shed 3 bases and J 7 bases; nucleotides not matched to a gene: 7. The CDR3 is 14 amino acids. In germline, CDR1 is LNHDA, CDR2 SQIVND (reference sequence). Together with reference TRBV19 and TRBJ2-7, the CDR3 gives the full variable domain: DGGITQSPKYLFRKEGQNVTLSCEQNLNHDAMYWYRQDPGQGLRLIYYSQIVNDFQKGDIAEGYSVSREKKESFPLTVTSAQKNPTAFYLCASSMAGGIREQYFGPGTRLTVT.

The V call is TRBV2, the J call TRBJ1-1, with no clear D. The V end was cut by 6 bases, the J end by 3 bases, with 8 bases between. The CDR3 loop spans 12 amino acids. Looked up from germline, CDR1 is SNHLY and CDR2 is FYNNEI. The CDR3 loop is CASRLSHTEAFF. The DNA for the CDR3 is TGTGCCAGCAGGTTATCCCACACTGAAGCTTTCTTT.

The chain links TRBV6-6 to TRBJ1-5, with D hard to call. The CDR3 runs to 16 residues. From germline, CDR1 is MNHNY and CDR2 SVGAGI (reference sequence). Trimming took 5 bases from V and 1 from J, leaving 15 bases between them. In DNA form, the CDR3 reads TGTGCCAGCAGTGTCCAGCTTGGAGGGAGCAATCAGCCCCAGCATTTT. Encoded protein: CASSVQLGGSNQPQHF.

The V call is TRBV19, the J call TRBJ2-2; D call uncertain. Trimming left V 7 bases short and J 0 bases short, with 9 bases between. This CDR3 contains 14 residues. Germline values: CDR1 LNHDA, CDR2 SQIVND (reference sequence). The CDR3 region is CASIEDTNTGELFF. The CDR3 region has the DNA TGTGCCAGTATAGAAGACACGAACACCGGGGAGCTGTTTTTT.

This chain uses TRBV6-6 with TRBJ2-5, with TRBD2 matching over 14 bases. The CDR3 consists of 16 residues. Germline lookup yields CDR1 MNHNY and CDR2 SVGAGI (reference sequence). J lost 1 base, V lost 6 bases, and 4 bases had no gene match. The chain's CDR3 is CASRGLAGALQETQYF. The CDR3 DNA reads TGTGCCAGCAGGGGACTAGCGGGAGCCCTCCAAGAGACCCAGTACTTC.

The CDR3, as DNA: TGTGCCAGCAGCCGCGAACAGGCGAGCTCCTATAATTCACCCCTCCACTTT. Protein: CASSREQASSYNSPLHF. This chain links TRBV7-6 with TRBJ1-6, with a possible D match to TRBD1 (5 bases). Germline V gene sequence: CDR1 SGHVS, CDR2 FNYEAQ. The CDR3 sequence is 17 residues long. Between the trimmed V and J ends, which lost 5 bases and 0 bases, there was a span of 14 bases.

This clone appeared once. The CDR3, as DNA: TGCGCCAGCAGCGGGGAGGCTGGCGACCCGACCAATGAGCAGTTCTTC. It yields the protein CASSGEAGDPTNEQFF. The rearrangement joins TRBV5-1 to TRBJ2-1; D perhaps matches TRBD2 (6 bases). Trimming left V 4 bases short and J 6 bases short, with 20 bases between. The CDR3 totals 16 residues. Germline V gene sequence: CDR1 SGHRS, CDR2 YFSETQ.

This clone was seen only a few times. The chain couples TRBV5-6 to TRBJ2-7, with D unclear. CDR3 length: 15 amino acids. Germline CDR1 SGHDT, CDR2 YYEEEE. V lost 0 bases and J 4 bases, leaving 14 bases between the germline ends. The CDR3 loop reads CASSLESEVYYEQYF. The DNA for the CDR3 is TGTGCCAGCAGCTTGGAGTCAGAAGTATATTACGAGCAGTACTTC.

The gene calls are TRBV5-6 and TRBJ1-4; 10 nucleotides align to TRBD1. The germline V gene has CDR1 SGHDT and CDR2 YYEEEE. V lost 1 base, J lost 11 bases, and 8 bases stayed unmatched. This CDR3 contains 15 residues. CDR3 sequence (DNA): TGTGCCAGCAGCTTGTATGGGACAGGGGTCGGCAAACTGTTTTTT. This sequence encodes CASSLYGTGVGKLFF.

The V and J genes are TRBV14 and TRBJ2-7, with D possibly TRBD1 on 6 matching bases. Per germline, CDR1 SGHDN and CDR2 FVKESK. V was pared by 4 bases and J by 5 bases, with 9 bases between. The CDR3 covers 12 residues. The CDR3 DNA sequence: TGTGCCAGCAGCCTTACAGGGAACGAGCAGTACTTC. It encodes CASSLTGNEQYF. Combining the CDR3 with reference TRBV14 and TRBJ2-7 gives the whole variable domain EAGVTQFPSHSVIEKGQTVTLRCDPISGHDNLYWYRRVMGKEIKFLLHFVKESKQDESGMPNNRFLAERTGGTYSTLKVQPAELEDSGVYFCASSLTGNEQYFGPGTRLTVT.

The gene calls are TRBV30 and TRBJ1-6; TRBD1 matches 9 bases. Germline assignment: CDR1 GTSNPN and CDR2 SVGIG (reference sequence). The CDR3 has 14 amino acids. After removal of 3 bases from V and 7 bases from J, the junction contained 4 bases not matched to a gene. The CDR3 sequence: CAWRQGAGNSPLHF. CDR3 DNA sequence: TGTGCCTGGAGACAGGGGGCGGGGAATTCACCCCTCCACTTT.

The V call is TRBV19, the J call TRBJ2-5; 10 nucleotides match TRBD2. The CDR3 has 15 amino acids. Germline CDR1 and CDR2: LNHDA and SQIVND (reference sequence). V was pared by 4 bases and J by 4 bases, with 6 bases of the junction left unmatched. CDR3 sequence: CASSTGTSATETQYF. The DNA of the CDR3 is TGTGCCAGTAGTACTGGGACTAGCGCCACAGAGACCCAGTACTTC. The variable domain in full, with the rest retrieved from reference TRBV19 and TRBJ2-5, is DGGITQSPKYLFRKEGQNVTLSCEQNLNHDAMYWYRQDPGQGLRLIYYSQIVNDFQKGDIAEGYSVSREKKESFPLTVTSAQKNPTAFYLCASSTGTSATETQYFGPGTRLLVL.

The chain carries TRBV7-3 and TRBJ1-5; a possible D gene is TRBD1 (5 bases). Germline lookup yields CDR1 SGHTA and CDR2 FQGTGA. CDR3 size: 14 residues. Trimming left V 5 bases short and J 3 bases short, with 11 bases between. CDR3 sequence (DNA): TGTGCCAGCAGCCGGGACTCCTTCAATCAGCCCCAGCATTTT. Translated, it gives CASSRDSFNQPQHF.

The V and J genes are TRBV5-5 and TRBJ2-6; TRBD1 agrees at 7 bases. Germline trimming cut 4 bases from V and 2 bases from J; bases unmatched to any gene: 6. The length of the CDR3 is 16 residues. The V gene's germline CDR1 is SGHKS and CDR2 YYEKEE (reference sequence). CDR3 bases: TGTGCCAGCAGCACAAGAGGGGGCCCTGGGGCCAACGTCCTGACTTTC. Protein sequence: CASSTRGGPGANVLTF. The full variable domain, completed using reference TRBV5-5 and TRBJ2-6, is DAGVTQSPTHLIKTRGQQVTLRCSPISGHKSVSWYQQVLGQGPQFIFQYYEKEERGRGNFPDRFSARQFPNYSSELNVNALLLGDSALYLCASSTRGGPGANVLTFGAGSRLTVL.

The chain employs TRBV5-1 and TRBJ1-1; TRBD1 aligns across 9 bases. Trimming at V came to 2 bases and at J to 5 bases, leaving 19 bases not matched to a gene. There are 19 residues in the CDR3. Germline V gene data show CDR1 as SGHRS and CDR2 as YFSETQ. This CDR3 reads CASSFSRDREGAERTEAFF. CDR3 DNA: TGCGCCAGCAGCTTCTCCCGGGACAGGGAGGGGGCAGAACGTACTGAAGCTTTCTTT.

The rearrangement uses TRBV6-2 or TRBV6-3 and TRBJ2-4; D perhaps matches TRBD1 (5 bases). Germline V gene sequence: CDR1 MNHEY, CDR2 SVGEGT. Trimming took off 6 bases at V and 8 bases at J, with 14 bases between the two ends. The CDR3 extends over 13 amino acids. The CDR3 is CASSLPLRDIQYF. As DNA, the CDR3 is TGTGCCAGCAGCCTACCCCTCAGGGACATTCAGTACTTC.

This clone came up a few times. V is TRBV2 and J is TRBJ2-2, with 8 bases that match TRBD1. Germline V lookup: CDR1 SNHLY, CDR2 FYNNEI. V lost 10 bases, J lost 5 bases, and 6 bases stayed unmatched. The CDR3 has 13 amino acids. The CDR3 here is CATDRVGTGELFF. CDR3 DNA: TGTGCCACGGACAGGGTTGGGACCGGGGAGCTGTTTTTT.

The J gene is TRBJ1-1, the V gene TRBV4-2; perhaps TRBD1 as D (6 bases). The germline CDR1 and CDR2 sequences are LGHNA and YNFKEQ. The CDR3 consists of 17 residues. V dropped 4 bases and J dropped 1 base, with 19 bases sitting between them. This CDR3 is CASSLSSFRTANTEAFF. CDR3 in DNA: TGTGCCAGCAGCCTGTCCTCTTTTCGGACAGCGAACACTGAAGCTTTCTTT.

This sequence joins TRBV5-4 and TRBJ2-3, with a tentative D call TRBD1 (5 bases). Germline-derived CDR1 and CDR2 are SGHNT and YYREEE (reference sequence). The CDR3 totals 15 residues. V was shortened by 3 bases and J by 1 base, with 12 bases between the two germline ends. The CDR3 DNA reads TGTGCCAGCAGCTCCGGACAAACCCGCACAGATACGCAGTATTTT. This sequence encodes CASSSGQTRTDTQYF.